This is a list of T cell receptor beta chains from one sample in a study of Ad26.COV2.S vaccination and SARS-CoV-2 variants. Here immunoSEQ multiplex PCR was the method, and the copy in TCRdb shows in-frame clones only, minus some. This table holds approximately 410,000 clones, about 92% found once. The sample here was peripheral blood, taken in a trial of Ad26.COV2.S vaccine versus placebo. These receptors originate from a person between 18 and 60 years old who received the Ad26.COV2.S COVID-19 vaccine or a placebo. Both conserved end residues are part of each CDR3.

V	J	CDR3
TRBV28	TRBJ1-4	CASSSHRGTEKLFF
TRBV7-2	TRBJ2-1	CASSLVLRGSSYNEQFF
TRBV6-5	TRBJ1-1	CASSYGQPNTEAFF
TRBV27	TRBJ2-1	CASSYQGRYNEQFF
TRBV27	TRBJ1-2	CASRTGGVHGYTF
TRBV6-2/TRBV6-3	TRBJ2-7	CASSYSSPSGSYEQYF
TRBV3-1/TRBV3-2	TRBJ2-5	CASTPRGSAGGLPLRETQYF
TRBV5-1	TRBJ2-7	CASSLDGGSRPYEQYF
TRBV2	TRBJ1-1	CASRLDRTEAFF
TRBV15	TRBJ2-7	CATSRPGTTTYEQYF
TRBV14	TRBJ2-7	CASSQDRGQARVSYEQYF
TRBV6-5	TRBJ2-7	CASSPNEVTQYF
TRBV19	TRBJ1-1	CASGQGALAEAFF
TRBV3-1/TRBV3-2	TRBJ2-2	CASSQEGSYTGELFF
TRBV16	TRBJ1-1	CASSQTVVNTEAFF
TRBV28	TRBJ2-1	CASSLLGGANFNEQFF
TRBV30	TRBJ1-6	CAWGTLTTNSPLHF
TRBV2	TRBJ1-3	CASSESGPSGNTIYF
TRBV5-6	TRBJ2-1	CASSFISGGPFF
TRBV5-3	TRBJ1-3	CARRSEGRGNTIYF
TRBV3-1/TRBV3-2	TRBJ2-1	CASSQDDPSIQRNEQFF
TRBV19	TRBJ2-7	CASSQRQGLSDEQYF
TRBV6-5	TRBJ2-1	CASSYWSSPPYNEQFF
TRBV19	TRBJ1-1	CASSPGQGGILNTEAFF